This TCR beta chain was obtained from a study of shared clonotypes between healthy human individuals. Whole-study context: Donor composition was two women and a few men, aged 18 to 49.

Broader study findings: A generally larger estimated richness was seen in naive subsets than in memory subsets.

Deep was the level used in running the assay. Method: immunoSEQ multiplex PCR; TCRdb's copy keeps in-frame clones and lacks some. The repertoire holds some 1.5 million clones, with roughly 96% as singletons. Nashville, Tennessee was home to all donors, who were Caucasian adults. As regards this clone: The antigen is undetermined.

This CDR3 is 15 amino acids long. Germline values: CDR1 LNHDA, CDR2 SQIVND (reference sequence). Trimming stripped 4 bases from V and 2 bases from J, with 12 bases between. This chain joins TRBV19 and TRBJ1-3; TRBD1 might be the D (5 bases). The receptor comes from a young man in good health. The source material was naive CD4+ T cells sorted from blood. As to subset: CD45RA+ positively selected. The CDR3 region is CASSTGPFAGNTIYF. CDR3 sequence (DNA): TGTGCCAGTAGTACGGGGCCCTTCGCTGGAAACACCATATATTTT. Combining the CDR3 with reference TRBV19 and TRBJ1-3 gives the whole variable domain DGGITQSPKYLFRKEGQNVTLSCEQNLNHDAMYWYRQDPGQGLRLIYYSQIVNDFQKGDIAEGYSVSREKKESFPLTVTSAQKNPTAFYLCASSTGPFAGNTIYFGEGSWLTVV.